This T cell receptor beta chain is from a study of T cell changes during pregnancy in multiple sclerosis. Method: immunoSEQ multiplex PCR; TCRdb's copy keeps in-frame clones and lacks some. The sample has about 68,000 clones, about nine tenths seen once. This sample comprised peripheral blood, obtained after pregnancy. The receptor comes from a female donor in good health, enrolled as a control in a pregnancy study.

The CDR3 spells CASSPMIPGTIHEQYF. The CDR3 nucleotides are TGTGCCAGCAGCCCTATGATCCCGGGAACCATCCACGAGCAGTACTTC. The genes are TRBV7-8 and TRBJ2-7; a possible D gene is TRBD2 (5 bases). The V gene lost 5 bases and the J gene lost 5 bases, with 22 bases spanning the gap. CDR1 is SGHVS and CDR2 is FQNEAQ in the germline V gene. The length of the CDR3 is 16 residues.